This passage covers 12 T cell receptor beta chains from one sample sequenced in a study of T cells in localized non-small cell lung cancer. This table comes from immunoSEQ multiplex PCR, and its TCRdb copy is limited to in-frame clones, with some not included. The data contain 70,000 to 100,000 clones, approximately 80% of them singletons. Sample: peripheral blood, taken before any cancer treatment. Receptor source: a female donor over 55 with stage I lung adenocarcinoma.

For the CDR3, the DNA is TGTGCCAGCAGCGTAAATAGGGCGAACACCGGGGAGCTGTTTTTT. Protein product: CASSVNRANTGELFF. The J gene is TRBJ2-2, the V gene TRBV9; no definite D call. The germline CDR1 and CDR2 sequences are SGDLS and YYNGEE. CDR3 length: 15 residues. The V and J ends lost 1 base and 0 bases respectively, with 7 bases between them.

The chain carries TRBV5-1 and TRBJ2-1; 7 bases line up with TRBD1. The trim removed 0 bases at V and 4 bases at J, leaving 7 bases unmatched. The CDR3 totals 16 residues. Germline V gene sequence: CDR1 SGHRS, CDR2 YFSETQ. CDR3 coding DNA: TGCGCCAGCAGCTTGGGTGACAGGGCTGGTTACAATGAGCAGTTCTTC. Encoded protein: CASSLGDRAGYNEQFF.

The J gene is TRBJ1-2, the V gene TRBV19; D gene uncertain. The V end lost 0 bases, the J end lost 0 bases, and 11 bases lay between the germline ends. The CDR3 sequence is 16 residues long. Per the germline V gene, CDR1 is LNHDA and CDR2 is SQIVND (reference sequence). CDR3 nucleotide sequence: TGTGCCAGTAGTATAGAAGGGTTTTACCCTAACTATGGCTACACCTTC. This encodes CASSIEGFYPNYGYTF.

V gene TRBV9 combines with J gene TRBJ1-1, with a weak D call TRBD1 (5 bases). V dropped 2 bases and J dropped 5 bases, with 7 bases sitting between them. Looked up from germline, CDR1 is SGDLS and CDR2 is YYNGEE. This CDR3 is 12 amino acids long. The CDR3 bases are TGTGCCAGCAGCGTTGGGGGAACTGAAGCTTTCTTT. This gives the protein CASSVGGTEAFF.

CDR3 loop: CASSLAAADENTQYF. In DNA, the CDR3 is TGCGCCAGCAGCTTGGCCGCGGCCGATGAAAATACGCAGTATTTT. This chain connects TRBV5-1 to TRBJ2-3; D gene unclear. This CDR3 has 15 amino acids. V was shortened by 0 bases and J by 7 bases, with 15 bases between the two germline ends. From germline, CDR1 is SGHRS and CDR2 YFSETQ.

This sequence joins TRBV6-6 and TRBJ2-7; no reliable D call. Trimming left V 3 bases short and J 3 bases short, with 6 bases between. The CDR3 is 12 amino acids. Germline loops: CDR1 MNHNY, CDR2 SVGAGI (reference sequence). The CDR3 loop is CASSYSYYEQYF. The CDR3 nucleotides read TGTGCCAGCAGTTATTCCTACTACGAGCAGTACTTC.

Written as DNA, the CDR3 is TGTGCCAGTAGTATAGGGAGGGCGGAGGGAAACATTCAGTACTTC. It translates to CASSIGRAEGNIQYF. The genes are TRBV19 and TRBJ2-4, with a possible D match to TRBD2 (6 bases). Germline values: CDR1 LNHDA, CDR2 SQIVND (reference sequence). There are 15 residues in the CDR3. V lost 1 base, J lost 6 bases, and 13 bases lay in between.

The chain carries TRBV19 and TRBJ1-5; D ambiguous. This CDR3 comprises 13 residues. Germline V lookup: CDR1 LNHDA, CDR2 SQIVND (reference sequence). Trimming stripped 11 bases from V and 5 bases from J, with 16 bases between. The CDR3 coding sequence is TGTGCCGGGTCGCTGGGAGTGGATCAGCCCCAGCATTTT. Translation: CAGSLGVDQPQHF. Full variable domain (rest looked up from reference TRBV19 and TRBJ1-5): DGGITQSPKYLFRKEGQNVTLSCEQNLNHDAMYWYRQDPGQGLRLIYYSQIVNDFQKGDIAEGYSVSREKKESFPLTVTSAQKNPTAFYLCAGSLGVDQPQHFGDGTRLSIL.

The chain recombines TRBV19 with TRBJ2-7; perhaps D is TRBD1 or TRBD2 (5 bases each). V lost 3 bases and J 6 bases, leaving 12 bases between the germline ends. Germline V gene data show CDR1 as LNHDA and CDR2 as SQIVND (reference sequence). This CDR3 is built from 13 residues. For the CDR3, the DNA is TGTGCCAGTAGTATCAGGACTCAGGGCGAGCAGTACTTC. It specifies CASSIRTQGEQYF.

The V gene is TRBV7-3, the J gene TRBJ2-5; D is ambiguous. Trimming took 1 base from V and 5 from J, leaving 8 bases between them. Germline-derived CDR1 and CDR2 are SGHTA and FQGTGA. The CDR3 covers 13 residues. Written as DNA, the CDR3 is TGTGCCAGCAGCTTAATGGTAGACGAGACCCAGTACTTC. It codes for CASSLMVDETQYF.

In its sample, this clone was seen a few times. V is TRBV5-6 and J is TRBJ1-2; D is unclear. The CDR3 has 13 amino acids. Germline-derived CDR1 and CDR2 are SGHDT and YYEEEE. V shed 4 bases and J shed 0 bases, with 7 bases lying between them. The CDR3 loop is CASSREANYGYTF. CDR3 in DNA: TGTGCCAGCAGCAGGGAAGCTAACTATGGCTACACCTTC.

V usage is TRBV11-2 and J usage is TRBJ1-6; a weak D match, TRBD1 (5 bases). The CDR3 has 16 residues. Per the germline V gene, CDR1 is SGHAT and CDR2 is FQNNGV. Deletions cut 1 base from V and 1 base from J, with 8 bases between. The CDR3 loop reads CASSLGWGSYNSPLHF. In nucleotides, the CDR3 is TGTGCCAGCAGCTTAGGGTGGGGGTCCTATAATTCACCCCTCCACTTT.